This TCR beta chain was found in a study of T-cell memory formation after mild COVID-19. About the research overall: Largely, the TCR clusters proved donor specific. Study findings and constraints: Clones that shrank (day 15 to 85) were balanced CD4/CD8, whereas later expanders leaned CD4+. The pre-infection memory compartment contained some responding clones, suggesting cross-reactive memory joined.

To note about this clonotype: Its specificity is unknown.

Per germline, CDR1 SGHTA and CDR2 FQGNSA. The CDR3 covers 17 residues. With V trimmed by 5 bases and J by 2 bases, 10 bases remained unmatched. MiXCR, applied by TCRdb to the 5' RACE reads, yields one record per CDR3 protein. The top ten clones hold 20% to 25% of a sample with roughly 400,000 distinct CDR3 sequences, roughly 15% of them seen once. The source of this sequence is a man between 18 and 29 years old who had mild COVID-19 (a few samples of this study predate the infection). Cell type and time point are not known. This chain connects TRBV7-2 to TRBJ2-7, with 12 bases fitting TRBD2. Sequenced material: PBMCs or a T cell subset sorted from them (not recorded which). CDR3 nucleotide sequence: TGTGCCAGCAGCGCGACTAGCGGGGGCCTTAGCGCCTACGAGCAGTACTTC. It yields the protein CASSATSGGLSAYEQYF. The whole variable domain, filled in from reference TRBV7-2 and TRBJ2-7, reads GAGVSQSPSNKVTEKGKDVELRCDPISGHTALYWYRQSLGQGLEFLIYFQGNSAPDKSGLPSDRFSAERTGGSVSTLTIQRTQQEDSAVYLCASSATSGGLSAYEQYFGPGTRLTVT.